These 25 T cell receptor beta chains originate from one sample sequenced in a study of long-term antiretroviral therapy in people with HIV. An immunoSEQ assay, version v3.0, was performed at survey level. Repertoires were generated with immunoSEQ multiplex PCR, while TCRdb's copy carries only in-frame clones and drops some. Seen here are around 19,000 clones, about three quarters observed once, and the top ten hold about 15%. Sequencing used unsorted PBMCs, obtained 2.9 years after starting antiretroviral therapy. The source of these receptors is a woman aged 25 to 45 with HIV.

The chain carries TRBV7-9 and TRBJ1-1; D unresolved. The CDR3 has 14 residues. Deletions cut 4 bases from V and 1 base from J, with 10 bases between. The germline V gene has CDR1 SEHNR and CDR2 FQNEAQ (reference sequence). CDR3 in DNA: TGTGCCAGCAGCTCCCGACTGACGAACACTGAAGCTTTCTTT. Translating gives CASSSRLTNTEAFF. The full variable domain, with the rest looked up from reference TRBV7-9 and TRBJ1-1, is DTGVSQNPRHKITKRGQNVTFRCDPISEHNRLYWYRQTLGQGPEFLTYFQNEAQLEKSRLLSDRFSAERPKGSFSTLEIQRTEQGDSAMYLCASSSRLTNTEAFFGQGTRLTVV.

V usage is TRBV5-1 and J usage is TRBJ2-7; D is uncertain. The CDR3 is 14 residues long. Trimming removed 0 bases at V and 3 bases at J, with 10 bases between. The V gene's germline CDR1 is SGHRS and CDR2 YFSETQ. This CDR3 is CASSLAPGDYEQYF. CDR3 in DNA: TGCGCCAGCAGCTTGGCTCCGGGCGACTACGAGCAGTACTTC.

The sample holds a few counts of this clone. The chain joins TRBV10-1 to TRBJ1-6; 8 nucleotides match TRBD1. This CDR3 spans 16 amino acids. V trimming: 4 bases; J trimming: 9 bases; junction bases outside the gene matches: 11. CDR1 and CDR2 (germline): WNHNN, SYGVQD (reference sequence). The CDR3 protein is CASSAQGQGGSSPLHF. CDR3 sequence (DNA): TGCGCCAGCAGTGCTCAAGGACAGGGTGGGAGTTCACCCCTCCACTTT.

This clone was counted a single time. The V call is TRBV5-1, the J call TRBJ2-7; perhaps TRBD1 as D (5 bases). This CDR3 has 12 amino acids. V was cut by 3 bases and J by 5 bases, with 9 bases left in between. Germline V CDR1 and CDR2: SGHRS, YFSETQ. The CDR3 is CASSSQGHEQYF. The CDR3 region has the DNA TGCGCCAGCAGCTCCCAGGGCCACGAGCAGTACTTC.

This clone was detected only once. The V call is TRBV6-5, the J call TRBJ1-5; D call uncertain. The V gene lost 4 bases and the J gene lost 7 bases, with 14 bases spanning the gap. CDR3 length equals 14 residues. Germline assignment: CDR1 MNHEY and CDR2 SVGAGI. As DNA, the CDR3 is TGTGCCAGCAGTTCTCTCGGAGTTAACCAGCCCCAGCATTTT. It translates to CASSSLGVNQPQHF.

The V call is TRBV4-1, the J call TRBJ1-2; 10 bases map to TRBD1. Trimming took 5 bases from V and 8 from J; bases not matched to a gene: 17. CDR3 length: 17 amino acids. The germline gives CDR1 MGHRA, CDR2 YSYEKL. DNA for the CDR3: TGCGCCAGCAGCGAACCCGGGACAGGGGCTCTTCTAGGAGGCTACACCTTC. Translated, it gives CASSEPGTGALLGGYTF.

The chain couples TRBV14 to TRBJ2-5; D call uncertain. This CDR3 spans 15 amino acids. Per germline, CDR1 SGHDN and CDR2 FVKESK. The ends were cut back, 5 bases at V and 5 bases at J, with 18 bases in the middle. The CDR3 DNA reads TGTGCCAGCAGCGCCCTCCAAGAGAGATGGGAGACCCAGTACTTC. Amino acids: CASSALQERWETQYF.

The V and J genes are TRBV7-2 and TRBJ2-3; D is unresolved. CDR1 is SGHTA and CDR2 is FQGNSA in the germline V gene. The ends were cut back, 2 bases at V and 5 bases at J, with 11 bases in the middle. The CDR3 runs to 14 residues. The CDR3 loop is CASSLKGRGDTQYF. CDR3 in DNA: TGTGCCAGCAGCTTAAAGGGTCGCGGAGATACGCAGTATTTT.

CDR3 DNA: TGTGCCAGCAGTGTAGCAACAGGGGGTAATGAAAAACTGTTTTTT. Amino acids: CASSVATGGNEKLFF. V gene TRBV2 combines with J gene TRBJ1-4; 8 bases fit TRBD1. The CDR3 runs to 15 residues. The V gene's germline CDR1 is SNHLY and CDR2 FYNNEI. V lost 4 bases, J lost 4 bases, and 5 bases stayed unmatched.

This clone was detected a few times. The rearrangement links TRBV6-1 to TRBJ1-5; no clear D gene. This CDR3 is 15 amino acids long. Trimming took off 7 bases at V and 1 base at J, with 14 bases between the two ends. The germline gives CDR1 MNHNS, CDR2 SASEGT. The CDR3 region has the DNA TGTGCCAGCACTCAAGGATCTGGAAGCAATCAGCCCCAGCATTTT. Its translation is CASTQGSGSNQPQHF.

The chain uses TRBV27 and TRBJ2-3, with D tentatively TRBD1 or TRBD2 (5 bases each). Germline-derived CDR1 and CDR2 are MNHEY and SMNVEV (reference sequence). The CDR3 covers 15 residues. V gave up 0 bases and J gave up 2 bases, with 9 bases separating them. The CDR3 nucleotides are TGTGCCAGCAGTTTATCGAGGGGTCTCACAGATACGCAGTATTTT. Its protein product is CASSLSRGLTDTQYF.

The rearrangement links TRBV7-6 to TRBJ1-6, with 7 bases identical to TRBD1. V trimming: 0 bases; J trimming: 7 bases; junction bases outside the gene matches: 9. The length of the CDR3 is 17 residues. From germline, CDR1 is SGHVS and CDR2 FNYEAQ. The CDR3 DNA follows: TGTGCCAGCAGCTTAGCAAGACCGGGACAGTTGAATTCACCCCTCCACTTT. It specifies CASSLARPGQLNSPLHF. The full variable domain, with the rest looked up from reference TRBV7-6 and TRBJ1-6, is GAGVSQSPRYKVTKRGQDVALRCDPISGHVSLYWYRQALGQGPEFLTYFNYEAQQDKSGLPNDRFSAERPEGSISTLTIQRTEQRDSAMYRCASSLARPGQLNSPLHFGNGTRLTVT.

This clone has just one count. V gene TRBV29-1 combines with J gene TRBJ1-2; D unclear. CDR1 and CDR2 (germline): SQVTM, ANQGSEA. The CDR3 spans 11 residues. Trimming took off 7 bases at V and 0 bases at J, with 6 bases between the two ends. CDR3 amino acids: CSASTNYGYTF. CDR3 bases: TGCAGCGCCAGTACTAACTATGGCTACACCTTC.

The chain combines TRBV7-3 with TRBJ2-5, with unresolved D. Germline V CDR1 and CDR2: SGHTA, FQGTGA. V shed 1 base and J shed 4 bases, with 10 bases lying between them. The CDR3 is 14 residues long. Written as DNA, the CDR3 is TGTGCCAGCAGCTTAAACGGAGCCGGAGAGACCCAGTACTTC. This translates into CASSLNGAGETQYF.

The gene calls are TRBV18 and TRBJ2-5; D possibly corresponds to TRBD2 (6 bases). This CDR3 spans 15 amino acids. V lost 2 bases and J 5 bases, leaving 15 bases between the germline ends. The V gene's germline CDR1 is KGHSH and CDR2 LQKENI. For the CDR3, the DNA is TGTGCCAGCTCACCAACCGGGACTTTGAAGGAGACCCAGTACTTC. This gives the protein CASSPTGTLKETQYF.

This clone was detected only once. The rearrangement uses TRBV13 and TRBJ1-5, with TRBD1 as a possible D gene (5 bases). With 5 bases removed from V and 5 bases from J, the gap between germline ends came to 10 bases. The CDR3 sequence is 13 residues long. Germline lookup yields CDR1 PRHDT and CDR2 FYEKMQ (reference sequence). Here the CDR3 reads CASSGRGYQPQHF. The CDR3 coding sequence is TGTGCCAGCAGCGGGAGGGGATATCAGCCCCAGCATTTT.

V usage is TRBV9 and J usage is TRBJ1-1; D not certain. The CDR3 spans 14 residues. The V gene lost 0 bases and the J gene lost 4 bases, with 10 bases spanning the gap. Per the germline V gene, CDR1 is SGDLS and CDR2 is YYNGEE. CDR3 sequence (DNA): TGTGCCAGCAGCGTAGACACCCGGATCACTGAAGCTTTCTTT. The encoded protein is CASSVDTRITEAFF.

The CDR3 region is CASSLPGASYEQYF. The CDR3 DNA reads TGCGCCAGCAGCTTACCGGGGGCCTCCTACGAGCAGTACTTC. J is TRBJ2-7 and V is TRBV5-1; TRBD1 or TRBD2 may be the D gene (6 bases each). This CDR3 contains 14 residues. Deletions cut 2 bases from V and 0 bases from J, with 9 bases between. Germline loops: CDR1 SGHRS, CDR2 YFSETQ.

The chain carries TRBV7-3 and TRBJ1-3, with 8 bases that match TRBD1. J gave up 0 bases and V 4 bases, and 8 bases lay outside the gene matches. Germline loops: CDR1 SGHTA, CDR2 FQGTGA. The CDR3 is 17 residues long. CDR3 bases: TGTGCCAGCAGCTCTGTAGGGACAGGCTACTCTGGAAACACCATATATTTT. This codes for CASSSVGTGYSGNTIYF.

This sequence joins TRBV7-9 and TRBJ2-1, with TRBD1 matching over 8 bases. The V gene's germline CDR1 is SEHNR and CDR2 FQNEAQ (reference sequence). The CDR3 has 15 residues. V dropped 5 bases and J dropped 9; count of bases not matched to a gene: 12. CDR3 DNA sequence: TGTGCCAGCAGCCCAGGGACAGGTTTTTATGGTGAGCAGTTCTTC. This gives the protein CASSPGTGFYGEQFF.

This chain links TRBV7-9 with TRBJ2-1, with a tentative D call TRBD2 (6 bases). Germline loops: CDR1 SEHNR, CDR2 FQNEAQ (reference sequence). V was trimmed by 3 bases and J by 6 bases, leaving 15 bases between them. The CDR3 is 15 residues long. CDR3 DNA sequence: TGTGCCAGCAGCTTTTGGGCGGGGATCGTCAATGAGCAGTTCTTC. Amino acid sequence: CASSFWAGIVNEQFF.

This rearrangement joins TRBV25-1 to TRBJ1-2; D gene ambiguous. The CDR3 loop spans 15 amino acids. Trimming shortened V by 1 base and J by 2 bases, and 11 bases separated the two germline ends. Germline V gene data show CDR1 as MGHDK and CDR2 as SYGVNS. CDR3 protein: CASSEWDKANYGYTF. CDR3 DNA: TGTGCCAGCAGTGAATGGGATAAGGCCAACTATGGCTACACCTTC.

The V gene is TRBV11-1, the J gene TRBJ1-2; D is uncertain. The germline CDR1 and CDR2 sequences are SGHAT and FQDESV (reference sequence). V was pared by 5 bases and J by 0 bases, with 16 bases between. This CDR3 contains 16 residues. The CDR3 sequence is CASSPGWGGANYGYTF. Here the CDR3 DNA reads TGTGCCAGCAGCCCCGGTTGGGGAGGCGCTAACTATGGCTACACCTTC.

V and J are TRBV30 and TRBJ2-5; D perhaps matches TRBD1 (5 bases). Trimming removed 0 bases at V and 7 bases at J, with 15 bases between. Per germline, CDR1 GTSNPN and CDR2 SVGIG (reference sequence). This CDR3 comprises 14 residues. CDR3 bases: TGTGCCTGGAGTGTACCTCAGGGCTGGGGGACCCAGTACTTC. Encoded protein: CAWSVPQGWGTQYF.

This clone was counted a few times. This chain connects TRBV18 to TRBJ1-1, with 8 bases matching TRBD1. Germline-derived CDR1 and CDR2 are KGHSH and LQKENI. V was pared by 3 bases and J by 11 bases, with 11 bases of the junction left unmatched. The CDR3 totals 14 residues. The CDR3 nucleotides read TGTGCCAGCTCACCCGATTGGACAGGGATCAGCGCTTTCTTT. Residues: CASSPDWTGISAFF.